This T cell receptor beta chain appears in the sequencing data of a study of Siglec-9 on CD8 T cells in melanoma. Findings of the study overall: An effector memory CD8+ subset marked by Siglec-9 reportedly appeared to gather in melanoma.

Profiling relied on immunoSEQ multiplex PCR, and the TCRdb table lists in-frame clones only, not all of them. Of around 39,000 clones listed, around 82% are singletons. For this clone: What it binds is unknown.

This CDR3 is 14 amino acids long. Germline assignment: CDR1 SGHNT and CDR2 YENEEA. V lost 5 bases to trimming and J lost 3 bases, with 14 bases between them. The sample was Siglec-9- CD8+ T cells sorted from blood. The chain joins TRBV11-3 to TRBJ2-7, with D possibly being TRBD2 (6 bases). The sequence was collected from a human donor in good health. CDR3 nucleotides: TGTGCCAGCAGCCGGCCGGAGGGTAACTACGAGCAGTACTTC. It specifies CASSRPEGNYEQYF.